This passage covers 10 T cell receptor beta chains from one sample sequenced in a study of regulatory T cells in long-lasting Graves disease. In building TCR beta libraries, iRepertoire HTBI primers were used together with Arm-PCR of CDR3 regions. Each CDR3 protein gets one entry after TCRdb re-called the multiplex PCR reads with MiXCR. This table holds 620,000 or so distinct CDR3 sequences, under 20% found once. The time point denotes: newly diagnosed GD, antithyroid drugs for less than 3 months. TCR sequences were obtained from RNA taken from PBMCs. The data were also submitted as part of a second study, on T cells in Graves' hyperthyroidism and ophthalmopathy.

This material consisted of peripheral blood mononuclear cells (PBMCs), taken at new diagnosis, from a patient treated with antithyroid drugs. All receptors come from a woman in her 30s with Graves disease.

Ten or more counts support this clonotype. The chain couples TRBV10-3 to TRBJ1-5; 10 bases are shared with TRBD1. Per the germline V gene, CDR1 is ENHRY and CDR2 is SYGVKD. The CDR3 is 15 amino acids. Trimming cost V 0 bases and J 4 bases; bases outside gene matches: 0. CDR3 sequence: CAISESGQGNQPQHF. As DNA, the CDR3 is TGTGCCATCAGTGAGTCGGGACAGGGGAATCAGCCCCAGCATTTT.

The sample holds a few counts of this clonotype. A much larger clone lies a single base off, so this may be a read error. The genes are TRBV13 and TRBJ2-3, with 8 bases matching TRBD2. The length of the CDR3 is 15 residues. The germline gives CDR1 PRHDT, CDR2 FYEKMQ (reference sequence). The junction had 6 bases not matched to a gene; V was cut back by 5 bases and J by 2 bases. The CDR3 sequence: CASSQLAEPTDTQYF. In nucleotides, the CDR3 is TGTGCCAGCAGCCAACTAGCGGAGCCCACAGATACGCAGTATTTT.

V usage is TRBV6-1 and J usage is TRBJ1-2; 9 nucleotides line up with TRBD1. Trimming removed 4 bases from V and 7 bases from J; junction bases left unmatched: 10. CDR1 and CDR2 (germline): MNHNS, SASEGT. The CDR3 has 15 residues. CDR3 bases: TGTGCCAGCAGTGCAACCGGGACAGGGCTAGCTGGCTACACCTTC. Its protein product is CASSATGTGLAGYTF.

There are many counts of this clonotype. A clone one base away is much larger, so this may be a read error. The chain carries TRBV6-1 and TRBJ1-1; 12 nucleotides match TRBD1. The ends lost 5 bases at V and 3 bases at J; junction bases unmatched: 1. CDR3 size: 14 residues. Germline V gene data show CDR1 as MNHNS and CDR2 as SASEGT. The CDR3 reads CASSRDRGHTEAFF. The CDR3 DNA is TGTGCCAGCAGTCGGGACAGGGGGCACACTGAAGCTTTCTTT.

The table lists this clonotype with a few counts. This chain links TRBV3-1 with TRBJ1-2; D call uncertain. The CDR3 loop spans 18 amino acids. The germline V gene encodes CDR1 LGHDT and CDR2 YNNKEL (reference sequence). Deletions cut 0 bases from V and 4 bases from J, with 21 bases between. This chain's CDR3 is CASSQDAVKTVIGYGYTF. CDR3 coding DNA: TGTGCCAGCAGCCAAGATGCAGTAAAGACGGTGATTGGCTATGGCTACACCTTC.

This clonotype was seen ten or more times. J is TRBJ2-7 and V is TRBV5-1; D not certain. V was trimmed by 2 bases and J by 5 bases, leaving 8 bases between them. The CDR3 contains 12 residues. From germline, CDR1 is SGHRS and CDR2 YFSETQ. The CDR3 loop is CASSLGSNEQYF. The CDR3 region has the DNA TGCGCCAGCAGCTTAGGGTCGAACGAGCAGTACTTC.

This clonotype was observed at least ten times. The chain uses TRBV12-3 or TRBV12-4 and TRBJ2-3, with TRBD2 as a possible D gene (6 bases). Between the trimmed V and J ends, which lost 5 bases and 1 base, there was a span of 10 bases. CDR3 length: 14 amino acids. The CDR3 reads CASSRRGGTDTQYF. CDR3 nucleotides: TGTGCCAGCAGTCGGCGGGGAGGCACAGATACGCAGTATTTT.

The table lists this clonotype with a few counts. The chain combines TRBV19 with TRBJ1-2, with TRBD1 matching 8 bases. The junction had 5 bases not matched to a gene; V was cut back by 2 bases and J by 0 bases. The germline gives CDR1 LNHDA, CDR2 SQIVND (reference sequence). This CDR3 comprises 16 residues. The CDR3 nucleotides are TGTGCCAGTAGTATAAGCCGGGACAGGCCTAACTATGGCTACACCTTC. It is translated as CASSISRDRPNYGYTF.

A few counts support this clonotype. The chain is built from TRBV29-1 and TRBJ2-3, with D unclear. V lost 6 bases to trimming and J lost 0 bases, with 4 bases between them. The length of the CDR3 is 11 residues. Germline V gene lookup returns CDR1 SQVTM and CDR2 ANQGSEA. CDR3 nucleotide sequence: TGCAGCGTGCCTAGCACAGATACGCAGTATTTT. Residues: CSVPSTDTQYF.

Many counts were recorded for this clonotype. This rearrangement joins TRBV18 to TRBJ1-1, with a tentative D call TRBD1 (6 bases). V was cut by 6 bases and J by 8 bases, with 16 bases left in between. The CDR3 has 13 amino acids. Germline values: CDR1 KGHSH, CDR2 LQKENI. CDR3 DNA sequence: TGTGCCAGCTCGCTCCGTGAGACAGGCGAAGCTTTCTTT. Translated, it gives CASSLRETGEAFF.